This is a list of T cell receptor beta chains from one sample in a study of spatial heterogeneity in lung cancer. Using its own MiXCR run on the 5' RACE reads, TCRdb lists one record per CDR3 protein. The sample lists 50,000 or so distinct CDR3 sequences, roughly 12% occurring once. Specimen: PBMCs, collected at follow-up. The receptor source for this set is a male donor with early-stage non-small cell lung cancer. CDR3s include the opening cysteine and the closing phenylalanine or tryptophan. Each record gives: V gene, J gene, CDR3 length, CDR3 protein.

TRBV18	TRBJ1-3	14	CASSPDRGGNTIYF
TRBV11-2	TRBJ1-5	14	CASSLNSAIQPQHF
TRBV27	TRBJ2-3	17	CASSWGLGGYSTDTQYF
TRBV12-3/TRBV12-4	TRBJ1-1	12	CASSPFRTEAFF
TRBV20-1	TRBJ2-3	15	CSARVPSGRADTQYF
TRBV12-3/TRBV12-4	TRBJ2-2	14	CASSLGVDTGELFF
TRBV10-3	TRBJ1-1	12	CAIRGENTEAFF
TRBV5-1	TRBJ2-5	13	CASSPGEAQTQYF
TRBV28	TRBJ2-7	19	CASSLSSPGLAGVSYEQYF
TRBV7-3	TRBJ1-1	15	CASSSGTSRRTEAFF
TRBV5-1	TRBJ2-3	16	CASSSMGLAGPDTQYF
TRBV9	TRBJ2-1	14	CASSVDLRVNEQFF
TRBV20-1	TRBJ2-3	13	CSASGGAIDTQYF
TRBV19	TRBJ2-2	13	CASSIALPGELFF
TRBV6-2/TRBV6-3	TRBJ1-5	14	CASRNSYSNQPQHF
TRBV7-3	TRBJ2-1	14	CASSLNLAGHEQFF
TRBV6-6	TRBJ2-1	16	CASSYVAGLADNEQFF
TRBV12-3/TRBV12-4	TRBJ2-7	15	CANRLGQASAYEQYF
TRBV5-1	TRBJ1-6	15	CASSRSTGPGSPLHF
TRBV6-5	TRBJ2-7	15	CASSASGVGSYEQYF
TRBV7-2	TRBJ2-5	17	CASSLALERGGRETQYF
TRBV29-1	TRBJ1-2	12	CSVEPAAYGYTF
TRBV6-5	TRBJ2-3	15	CASRVGLASTDTQYF
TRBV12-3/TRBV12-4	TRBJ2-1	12	CASSLAFNEQFF
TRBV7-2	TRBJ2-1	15	CASSQTSGGRNEQFF
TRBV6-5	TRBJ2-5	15	CASSYTALGRETQYF
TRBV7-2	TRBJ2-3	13	CASSFLLRGAQYF
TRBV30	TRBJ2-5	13	CAWFPGSGGTQYF
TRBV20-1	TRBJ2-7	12	CSAHPGQGEQYF
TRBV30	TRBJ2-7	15	CAWSESGGQTYEQYF
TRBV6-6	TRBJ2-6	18	CASSPRDRTDSGANVLTF
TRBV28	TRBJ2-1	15	CASTLLAGGPDEQFF
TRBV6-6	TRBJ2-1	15	CASSYSMTSSIEQFF
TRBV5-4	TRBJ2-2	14	CASSRGQDTGELFF
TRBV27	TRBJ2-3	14	CASSSIDRTDTQYF
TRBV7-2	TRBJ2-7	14	CASTYSGGAYEQYF
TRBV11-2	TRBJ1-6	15	CASSLDPGSTSPLDF
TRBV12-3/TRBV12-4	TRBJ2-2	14	CASGTGYNTGELFF
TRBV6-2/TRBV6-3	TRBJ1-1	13	CASSPQGYTDAFF
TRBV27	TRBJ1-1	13	CASSRDSVSEAFF
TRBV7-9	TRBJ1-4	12	CASSPQPEKLFF
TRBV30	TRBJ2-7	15	CAWSVKDDSSYEQYF
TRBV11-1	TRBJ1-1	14	CASSSRTENTEAFF
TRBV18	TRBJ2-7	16	CASSPTGLAGPYEQYF
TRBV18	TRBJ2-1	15	CASSPGRRGYDEQFF
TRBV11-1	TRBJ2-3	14	CASTPSQSTDTQYF
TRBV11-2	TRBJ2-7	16	CASSLEYVRGGYEQYF
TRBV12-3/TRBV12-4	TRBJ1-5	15	CASSLAGESNQPQHF
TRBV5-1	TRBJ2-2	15	CASSLGLGDTGELFF
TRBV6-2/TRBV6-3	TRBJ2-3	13	CASSLSIRDTQYF
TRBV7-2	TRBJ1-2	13	CASSQDRGQGYTF
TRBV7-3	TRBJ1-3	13	CASSLIPGNTIYF
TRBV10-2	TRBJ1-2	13	CASSPGPLLGYTF
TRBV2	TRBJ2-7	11	CASSEWYEQYF
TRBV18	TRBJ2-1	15	CASSRNRDRVGEQFF
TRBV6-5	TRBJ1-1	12	CASQGGLTEAFF